These 15 T cell receptor beta chains originate from one sample sequenced in a study of a mutant IDH1 vaccine in newly diagnosed glioma. Clones were sequenced by immunoSEQ multiplex PCR, and TCRdb holds only the in-frame ones, with some missing. The sample includes over 75,000 clones, roughly 90% of them seen just once. Noted time point: baseline, week 1 (first vaccination visit). Specified treatment: pre-vaccination baseline after standard-of-care therapy. The material was PBMCs, obtained from a glioma patient treated with radiotherapy, temozolomide or both. The receptors here all came from a woman aged 50 to 60 with glioma.

The chain recombines TRBV6-6 with TRBJ2-1; D unresolved. Per germline, CDR1 MNHNY and CDR2 SVGAGI (reference sequence). The CDR3 sequence is 12 residues long. V was cut by 6 bases and J by 5 bases, with 8 bases left in between. The CDR3 coding sequence is TGTGCCAGCAGCTACACTGACAATGAGCAGTTCTTC. This gives the protein CASSYTDNEQFF.

The rearrangement uses TRBV7-2 and TRBJ2-7; 9 bases align to TRBD1. CDR1 and CDR2 from the germline V gene are SGHTA and FQGNSA. Germline trimming cut 5 bases from V and 3 bases from J; bases unmatched to any gene: 5. This CDR3 is 14 amino acids long. CDR3 protein: CASSRTTGGYEQYF. DNA of the CDR3: TGTGCCAGCAGCCGTACGACAGGGGGCTACGAGCAGTACTTC.

The chain recombines TRBV9 with TRBJ2-1, with D perhaps TRBD1 (5 bases). Trimming took off 1 base at V and 0 bases at J, with 8 bases between the two ends. Germline V gives CDR1 SGDLS, CDR2 YYNGEE. The CDR3 is 15 residues long. The CDR3 DNA sequence: TGTGCCAGCAGCGTACAGGGCAGCTCCTACAATGAGCAGTTCTTC. It encodes CASSVQGSSYNEQFF.

The chain employs TRBV13 and TRBJ2-7; 7 bases align to TRBD2. There are 15 residues in the CDR3. After removal of 5 bases from V and 5 bases from J, the junction contained 12 bases not matched to a gene. Looked up from germline, CDR1 is PRHDT and CDR2 is FYEKMQ (reference sequence). The CDR3: CASSTRTRRGDEQYF. In DNA, the CDR3 is TGTGCCAGCAGCACTCGGACTAGACGGGGCGACGAGCAGTACTTC.

The chain joins TRBV28 to TRBJ2-7, with TRBD2 matching over 9 bases. The V gene's germline CDR1 is MDHEN and CDR2 SYDVKM. V was clipped by 1 base and J by 2 bases; unmatched bases: 3. The CDR3 runs to 15 residues. Here the CDR3 DNA reads TGTGCCAGCAGTTTATTCGCTAGCGGGGCCTACGAGCAGTACTTC. Amino acid sequence: CASSLFASGAYEQYF.

This chain joins TRBV13 and TRBJ2-2; the match to TRBD1 covers 7 bases. Germline CDR1 PRHDT, CDR2 FYEKMQ (reference sequence). V shed 5 bases, J shed 7 bases, and the junction held 1 base outside the gene matches. The CDR3 extends over 12 amino acids. As DNA, the CDR3 is TGTGCCAGCAGCACAGGGGACGGGGAGCTGTTTTTT. This sequence encodes CASSTGDGELFF.

The chain links TRBV20-1 to TRBJ1-3; D remains unclear. The CDR3 covers 10 residues. The germline CDR1 and CDR2 sequences are DFQATT and SNEGSKA (reference sequence). The V and J ends lost 0 bases and 8 bases respectively, with 2 bases between them. The CDR3 region has the DNA TGCAGTGCTAGAGATGACACCATATATTTT. It encodes CSARDDTIYF.

The chain has TRBV28 and TRBJ2-3; tentatively, D is TRBD2 (5 bases). Trimming took off 10 bases at V and 4 bases at J, with 24 bases between the two ends. The CDR3 is 16 amino acids. Germline CDR1 reads MDHEN; CDR2 reads SYDVKM. In DNA, the CDR3 is TGTGCCACCACGCGGGCTGCGACGTGGGTGGCAGATACGCAGTATTTT. Translating gives CATTRAATWVADTQYF.

J is TRBJ2-3 and V is TRBV4-1; 10 bases align to TRBD2. V was pared by 6 bases and J by 10 bases, with 13 bases of the junction left unmatched. Germline CDR1 and CDR2: MGHRA and YSYEKL. The CDR3 consists of 15 residues. The DNA of the CDR3 is TGCGCCAGCAGGGCGAGTAGCGGGAGGTCCCTTGCGCAGTATTTT. This gives the protein CASRASSGRSLAQYF.

J is TRBJ1-4 and V is TRBV19; 7 nucleotides align to TRBD1. J lost 8 bases, V lost 7 bases, and 10 bases had no gene match. The CDR3 contains 14 residues. From germline, CDR1 is LNHDA and CDR2 SQIVND (reference sequence). The DNA for the CDR3 is TGTGCCAGTACTCCTCGACAGGGTCACGAAAAACTGTTTTTT. Protein product: CASTPRQGHEKLFF. The variable domain in full, completed from reference TRBV19 and TRBJ1-4, reads DGGITQSPKYLFRKEGQNVTLSCEQNLNHDAMYWYRQDPGQGLRLIYYSQIVNDFQKGDIAEGYSVSREKKESFPLTVTSAQKNPTAFYLCASTPRQGHEKLFFGSGTQLSVL.

The rearrangement uses TRBV6-6 and TRBJ2-5; 9 bases agree with TRBD1. The germline V gene encodes CDR1 MNHNY and CDR2 SVGAGI (reference sequence). This CDR3 is 13 amino acids long. The ends lost 7 bases at V and 5 bases at J; junction bases unmatched: 5. This chain's CDR3 is CASKTGGGETQYF. The CDR3 DNA is TGTGCCAGCAAAACAGGGGGCGGCGAGACCCAGTACTTC.

The chain joins TRBV25-1 to TRBJ2-5; the D is unclear. The CDR3 consists of 13 residues. Deletions cut 2 bases from V and 3 bases from J, with 7 bases between. Per the germline V gene, CDR1 is MGHDK and CDR2 is SYGVNS. CDR3 residues: CASSEEREETQYF. The CDR3 nucleotides are TGTGCCAGCAGTGAAGAACGGGAAGAGACCCAGTACTTC.

The chain carries TRBV5-1 and TRBJ1-2; D not certain. Trimming stripped 0 bases from V and 0 bases from J, with 12 bases between. Looked up from germline, CDR1 is SGHRS and CDR2 is YFSETQ. The CDR3 has 16 amino acids. The CDR3, as DNA: TGCGCCAGCAGCTTGGTTGGTGGGCGAGCTAACTATGGCTACACCTTC. Protein product: CASSLVGGRANYGYTF.

V and J are TRBV7-3 and TRBJ2-5; tentative D call: TRBD1 (6 bases). CDR3 length: 13 amino acids. Trimming shortened V by 5 bases and J by 3 bases, and 10 bases separated the two germline ends. CDR1 SGHTA and CDR2 FQGTGA come from the germline V gene. CDR3 region: CASSLRQEETQYF. CDR3 bases: TGTGCCAGCAGCCTAAGACAGGAAGAGACCCAGTACTTC.

The chain recombines TRBV6-5 with TRBJ1-2; no definite D call. Germline CDR1 MNHEY, CDR2 SVGAGI. The CDR3 sequence is 14 residues long. V was clipped by 0 bases and J by 4 bases, with 9 bases between them. The CDR3 is CASSYSNQFYGYTF. The CDR3 DNA follows: TGTGCCAGCAGTTACTCTAACCAGTTCTATGGCTACACCTTC.